The 30 T cell receptor beta chains below come from one sample, sequenced in a study of shared clonotypes between healthy human individuals. The protocol was immunoSEQ multiplex PCR, while the TCRdb copy is restricted to in-frame clones and leaves out a portion. The profile shows about 2 million clones, about 94% of them singletons. Positive CCR7 selection of CD45RO-negative cells yielded the naive CD8 cells, and terminally differentiated effector memory CD45RA+ cells were excluded. The sample consisted of naive CD8+ T cells sorted from blood. These receptors originate from a man aged 18 to 30 in good health.

This clone was detected only once. The gene calls are TRBV5-6 and TRBJ2-7; D possibly corresponds to TRBD1 (7 bases). V was cut by 5 bases and J by 4 bases, with 19 bases left in between. The CDR3 is 15 amino acids. Looked up from germline, CDR1 is SGHDT and CDR2 is YYEEEE. DNA of the CDR3: TGTGCCAGCAGTTCCGCCAGGGGGGAGGAATACGAGCAGTACTTC. It is translated as CASSSARGEEYEQYF.

The chain couples TRBV9 to TRBJ2-3; 7 bases match TRBD2. The CDR3 consists of 14 residues. J lost 1 base, V lost 4 bases, and 3 bases had no gene match. Germline CDR1 and CDR2: SGDLS and YYNGEE. The CDR3 nucleotides read TGTGCCAGCAGCCCTCTAGCGGGCACAGATACGCAGTATTTT. This sequence encodes CASSPLAGTDTQYF.

The chain joins TRBV28 to TRBJ2-7; 8 bases agree with TRBD2. Trimming took 7 bases from V and 0 from J; bases not matched to a gene: 2. The CDR3 length is 13 residues. The germline V gene has CDR1 MDHEN and CDR2 SYDVKM. The CDR3 sequence: CASISGGSYEQYF. The CDR3 region has the DNA TGTGCCAGCATCAGCGGGGGCTCCTACGAGCAGTACTTC.

As concerns this clone: This CDR3 is also generated by other DNA sequences in the sample. The genes are TRBV9 and TRBJ1-4, with D unclear. Trimming pared 4 bases from V and 7 bases from J, leaving 5 bases between. The CDR3 is 11 residues long. Germline values: CDR1 SGDLS, CDR2 YYNGEE. CDR3 coding DNA: TGTGCCAGCAGCCTGGGTGAAAAACTGTTTTTT. Translated: CASSLGEKLFF.

The genes are TRBV28 and TRBJ1-5; D uncertain. The CDR3 runs 12 residues. Germline V gene lookup returns CDR1 MDHEN and CDR2 SYDVKM. Between the trimmed V and J ends, which lost 3 bases and 13 bases, there was a span of 13 bases. In DNA, the CDR3 is TGTGCCAGCAGTTTGCCCCCCGTCACTCAGCATTTT. This gives the protein CASSLPPVTQHF.

J is TRBJ1-5 and V is TRBV30; D is possibly TRBD1 (6 bases). The germline CDR1 and CDR2 sequences are GTSNPN and SVGIG (reference sequence). CDR3 length: 14 residues. V was pared by 0 bases and J by 7 bases, with 13 bases between. The CDR3 sequence is CAWSVEAGVQPQHF. CDR3 sequence (DNA): TGTGCCTGGAGTGTAGAGGCAGGGGTGCAGCCCCAGCATTTT.

The CDR3 is CASSPWPGADTQYF. CDR3 nucleotide sequence: TGTGCCAGCAGCCCCTGGCCCGGGGCAGATACGCAGTATTTT. The chain uses TRBV7-9 and TRBJ2-3, with D maybe TRBD2 (5 bases). The CDR3 has 14 residues. Per the germline V gene, CDR1 is SEHNR and CDR2 is FQNEAQ (reference sequence). V was cut by 5 bases and J by 4 bases, with 13 bases left in between.

This clone came up a few times. This sample includes further DNA sequences coding for the same CDR3. The genes are TRBV27 and TRBJ1-2; TRBD1 aligns across 8 bases. Germline lookup yields CDR1 MNHEY and CDR2 SMNVEV (reference sequence). The CDR3 contains 16 residues. The J segment lost 4 bases and the V segment lost 2 bases, leaving 9 bases of the junction unmatched. The CDR3: CASSLGQGSIGYGYTF. The DNA for the CDR3 is TGTGCCAGCAGTTTAGGACAGGGTTCTATCGGCTATGGCTACACCTTC.

CDR3 sequence: CAWSYRTRWGNQPQHF. Written as DNA, the CDR3 is TGTGCCTGGAGTTACCGGACGAGGTGGGGAAATCAGCCCCAGCATTTT. The V call is TRBV30, the J call TRBJ1-5, with D unresolved. Trimming removed 2 bases at V and 4 bases at J, with 18 bases between. This CDR3 is 16 amino acids long. Per germline, CDR1 GTSNPN and CDR2 SVGIG (reference sequence).

The CDR3 bases are TGTGCCAGCAGCCATGACCGGGAGGGCCTGGGAGATACGCAGTATTTT. Translated: CASSHDREGLGDTQYF. The chain combines TRBV6-6 with TRBJ2-3, with 8 bases fitting TRBD2. This CDR3 contains 16 residues. V was clipped by 6 bases and J by 5 bases; unmatched bases: 13. Looked up from germline, CDR1 is MNHNY and CDR2 is SVGAGI (reference sequence).

V gene TRBV5-6 combines with J gene TRBJ2-7, with TRBD2 matching over 7 bases. The CDR3 runs to 15 residues. The junction had 11 bases not matched to a gene; V was cut back by 6 bases and J by 2 bases. Germline V CDR1 and CDR2: SGHDT, YYEEEE. The CDR3 DNA is TGTGCCAGCACCCTGGGGGGGGGAGGCCCCTACGAGCAGTACTTC. It translates to CASTLGGGGPYEQYF. Looking up the rest from reference TRBV5-6 and TRBJ2-7 gives the full variable domain: DAGVTQSPTHLIKTRGQQVTLRCSPKSGHDTVSWYQQALGQGPQFIFQYYEEEERQRGNFPDRFSGHQFPNYSSELNVNALLLGDSALYLCASTLGGGGPYEQYFGPGTRLTVT.

The gene calls are TRBV13 and TRBJ2-2; TRBD2 aligns across 9 bases. CDR1 is PRHDT, CDR2 FYEKMQ, per germline (reference sequence). The CDR3 totals 16 residues. Losses at the gene ends were 5 bases for V and 8 bases for J; bases not matched to a gene: 12. CDR3 bases: TGTGCCAGCAGCAAGACTAGCGGACGCCCTCAGGGGGAGCTGTTTTTT. This translates into CASSKTSGRPQGELFF.

This chain connects TRBV4-1 to TRBJ1-2; 7 bases agree with TRBD1. CDR1 and CDR2 (germline): MGHRA, YSYEKL. The V segment lost 1 base and the J segment 7 bases; nucleotides outside the gene matches: 3. The CDR3 has 13 amino acids. The CDR3 DNA sequence: TGCGCCAGCAGCCAAGTTCCAGGGGGTGGCTACACCTTC. Residues: CASSQVPGGGYTF.

This clone was seen just once. This chain links TRBV29-1 with TRBJ2-5; maybe TRBD1 (6 bases). CDR3 size: 12 residues. Germline CDR1 SQVTM, CDR2 ANQGSEA. Trimming took 6 bases from V and 1 from J, leaving 9 bases between them. CDR3 DNA: TGCAGCGTGAGGACAGCCCAAGAGACCCAGTACTTC. As protein: CSVRTAQETQYF.

The chain couples TRBV28 to TRBJ2-7, with no clear D. This CDR3 comprises 11 residues. The V gene's germline CDR1 is MDHEN and CDR2 SYDVKM. The V end was cut by 3 bases, the J end by 7 bases, with 7 bases between. This chain's CDR3 is CASSFSGEQYF. The CDR3 bases are TGTGCCAGCAGTTTCTCCGGTGAGCAGTACTTC.

The chain has TRBV5-1 and TRBJ2-1, with D possibly being TRBD2 (6 bases). Germline CDR1 and CDR2: SGHRS and YFSETQ. V lost 1 base and J lost 5, with 13 bases in between. CDR3 length equals 15 residues. CDR3 DNA: TGCGCCAGCAGCTTGCGCGCGGGAATCGACAATGAGCAGTTCTTC. It codes for CASSLRAGIDNEQFF. The variable domain in full, with the rest retrieved from reference TRBV5-1 and TRBJ2-1, is KAGVTQTPRYLIKTRGQQVTLSCSPISGHRSVSWYQQTPGQGLQFLFEYFSETQRNKGNFPGRFSGRQFSNSRSEMNVSTLELGDSALYLCASSLRAGIDNEQFFGPGTRLTVL.

This chain connects TRBV7-9 to TRBJ2-1, with 12 nucleotides matching TRBD2. CDR1 and CDR2 from the germline V gene are SEHNR and FQNEAQ (reference sequence). The CDR3 consists of 16 residues. With V trimmed by 2 bases and J by 6 bases, 5 bases remained unmatched. The CDR3 reads CASSLSKTSGSNEQFF. CDR3 DNA: TGTGCCAGCAGCTTATCCAAGACTAGCGGGAGCAATGAGCAGTTCTTC.

The rearrangement joins TRBV10-1 to TRBJ2-3; 7 nucleotides agree with TRBD1. Looked up from germline, CDR1 is WNHNN and CDR2 is SYGVQD (reference sequence). This CDR3 is built from 18 residues. The trim removed 3 bases at V and 2 bases at J, leaving 14 bases unmatched. Written as DNA, the CDR3 is TGCGCCAGCAGTGATAATTTTTGGGACAGAGAGACCACAGATACGCAGTATTTT. Translation: CASSDNFWDRETTDTQYF.

This clone was seen once. The CDR3 sequence is CASSPRTLGYGYTF. CDR3 bases: TGTGCCAGCAGTCCCAGGACTCTAGGCTATGGCTACACCTTC. The rearrangement links TRBV2 to TRBJ1-2; D unclear. Trimming took 5 bases from V and 4 from J, leaving 14 bases between them. The CDR3 has 14 residues. The germline V gene encodes CDR1 SNHLY and CDR2 FYNNEI.

The chain uses TRBV2 and TRBJ2-3; 9 bases map to TRBD2. CDR1 and CDR2 (germline): SNHLY, FYNNEI. The CDR3 is 15 residues long. The V segment lost 8 bases and the J segment 0 bases; nucleotides outside the gene matches: 6. The CDR3 nucleotides are TGTGCCAGCCTAGCGGGATTTTCCAGCACAGATACGCAGTATTTT. This translates into CASLAGFSSTDTQYF. The variable domain in full, with the rest retrieved from reference TRBV2 and TRBJ2-3, is EPEVTQTPSHQVTQMGQEVILRCVPISNHLYFYWYRQILGQKVEFLVSFYNNEISEKSEIFDDQFSVERPDGSNFTLKIRSTKLEDSAMYFCASLAGFSSTDTQYFGPGTRLTVL.

The V gene is TRBV19, the J gene TRBJ1-6; 9 bases align to TRBD1. CDR3 length: 14 residues. CDR1 and CDR2 (germline): LNHDA, SQIVND (reference sequence). After removal of 5 bases from V and 10 bases from J, the junction contained 6 bases not matched to a gene. The CDR3 DNA reads TGTGCCAGTAGTCCGGGACAGGGAGGATCACCCCTCCACTTT. Translated, it gives CASSPGQGGSPLHF.

This sequence joins TRBV7-9 and TRBJ2-7, with D possibly TRBD1 on 5 matching bases. The V end was cut by 1 base, the J end by 2 bases, with 9 bases between. From germline, CDR1 is SEHNR and CDR2 FQNEAQ (reference sequence). The CDR3 totals 14 residues. CDR3 sequence reads: CASSLEQAPYEQYF. CDR3 sequence (DNA): TGTGCCAGCAGCTTAGAACAGGCGCCCTACGAGCAGTACTTC.

V is TRBV5-4 and J is TRBJ1-2; D ambiguous. The CDR3 has 15 amino acids. Germline V gives CDR1 SGHNT, CDR2 YYREEE (reference sequence). Deletions cut 0 bases from V and 3 bases from J, with 12 bases between. The CDR3 nucleotides read TGTGCCAGCAGCTTGGGAGAGGGAATCGACTATGGCTACACCTTC. Translation gives CASSLGEGIDYGYTF.

The chain employs TRBV7-9 and TRBJ2-5, with unresolved D. This CDR3 contains 13 residues. V was cut by 5 bases and J by 5 bases, with 12 bases left in between. CDR1 is SEHNR, CDR2 FQNEAQ, per germline (reference sequence). This CDR3 is CASSVDISETQYF. CDR3 nucleotides: TGTGCCAGCAGCGTAGACATATCTGAGACCCAGTACTTC.

The chain is built from TRBV23-1 and TRBJ1-2; D gene ambiguous. TRBV23-1 is known as an ORF, though its function is uncertain. This CDR3 is built from 14 residues. Trimming stripped 11 bases from V and 0 bases from J, with 16 bases between. This CDR3 reads CAGGRTLANYGYTF. The CDR3 DNA is TGCGCCGGTGGGCGGACTCTAGCTAACTATGGCTACACCTTC.

Only one count was recorded for this clone. The chain recombines TRBV28 with TRBJ2-7; 8 nucleotides agree with TRBD1. The CDR3 is 14 amino acids. The ends lost 5 bases at V and 6 bases at J; junction bases unmatched: 9. Germline lookup yields CDR1 MDHEN and CDR2 SYDVKM. As DNA, the CDR3 is TGTGCCAGCAGTGCAGGACAGGGAATCTCCGAGCAGTACTTC. This sequence encodes CASSAGQGISEQYF.

This chain connects TRBV11-2 to TRBJ1-6; 9 positions agree with TRBD1. CDR3 size: 16 residues. Germline-derived CDR1 and CDR2 are SGHAT and FQNNGV. V was clipped by 5 bases and J by 8 bases; unmatched bases: 10. The CDR3 loop reads CASSITGGYGDSPLHF. As DNA, the CDR3 is TGTGCCAGCAGCATTACAGGGGGCTATGGGGATTCACCCCTCCACTTT.

This sequence joins TRBV6-5 and TRBJ2-5, with a tentative D call TRBD2 (6 bases). This CDR3 spans 15 amino acids. With 7 bases removed from V and 1 base from J, the gap between germline ends came to 16 bases. Germline assignment: CDR1 MNHEY and CDR2 SVGAGI. This chain's CDR3 is CASIEHGTRQETQYF. The CDR3 DNA is TGTGCCAGCATAGAACATGGGACTCGCCAAGAGACCCAGTACTTC.

J is TRBJ1-4 and V is TRBV7-8; a possible D gene is TRBD1 (5 bases). The CDR3 length is 15 residues. V lost 5 bases and J 5 bases, leaving 15 bases between the germline ends. The germline V gene encodes CDR1 SGHVS and CDR2 FQNEAQ. CDR3 DNA sequence: TGTGCCAGCAGCCCACAGGATCCTCCCAATGAAAAACTGTTTTTT. Protein product: CASSPQDPPNEKLFF.

The CDR3 protein is CSVLGTGLFNEQFF. CDR3 nucleotides: TGCAGCGTGTTAGGGACGGGGTTATTCAATGAGCAGTTCTTC. The chain links TRBV29-1 to TRBJ2-1; TRBD1 or TRBD2 may be the D gene (5 bases each). The germline gives CDR1 SQVTM, CDR2 ANQGSEA. V gave up 6 bases and J gave up 6 bases, with 18 bases separating them. The CDR3 length is 14 residues.